The rows below give T cell receptor beta chains drawn from one sample of a study of T cell repertoires in cytomegalovirus infection. TCRdb re-called the reads through MiXCR, storing one row per CDR3 protein. The table has roughly 310,000 distinct CDR3 sequences, about 27% seen once. These receptors' antigens are unknown. The sample consisted of cultured PBMCs, taken from culture after CMV antigen stimulation. The receptors shown here come from a human donor in good health (CMV status not recorded). Some clones in this sample may be carry-over from other donors' samples. Each CDR3 is given with its conserved first and last residue. Only part of the rows carry a size: once, few, many, or a class if the clone is expanded.

j_gene | abundance | v_gene | len | CDR3aa
TRBJ1-1 | few | TRBV9 | 14 | CASSPTGRNSEAFF
TRBJ1-3 | once | TRBV30 | 15 | CAWSYYSISGNTIYF
TRBJ2-1 | . | TRBV7-2 | 12 | CASSTTPTEQFF
TRBJ2-5 | few | TRBV7-2 | 17 | CASSWGLSGTPQETQYF
TRBJ2-5 | . | TRBV6-6 | 15 | CASSPSGGPGETQYF
TRBJ1-3 | . | TRBV7-6 | 12 | CASSLVQNTIYF
TRBJ2-1 | few | TRBV19 | 15 | CASSRAGIKTNEQFF
TRBJ2-7 | few | TRBV12-3/TRBV12-4 | 15 | CASAVYWREGREQYF
TRBJ2-7 | few | TRBV7-9 | 16 | CASSLAVTGKAYEQYF
TRBJ2-7 | once | TRBV20-1 | 14 | CSARVRKSPVEQYF
TRBJ1-1 | . | TRBV25-1 | 13 | CASSERFGTEAFF
TRBJ2-2 | few | TRBV7-9 | 14 | CASSIGQVTGELFF
TRBJ2-3 | . | TRBV29-1 | 15 | CSVRQARSSTDTQYF
TRBJ1-1 | . | TRBV3-1 | 14 | CASSQDLGNTEAFF
TRBJ2-6 | few | TRBV12-3/TRBV12-4 | 16 | CASSFRQTSGANVLTF
TRBJ1-2 | . | TRBV19 | 14 | CASSFTGMGKGYTF